This T cell receptor (beta chain) was profiled in a study of Graves' ophthalmopathy and Graves' hyperthyroidism. As for the study in general: Stable hyperthyroidism denotes an absence of ophthalmopathy throughout 18 months of follow-up.

Each diagnosis was determined on the basis of clinical symptoms, serum thyroxine, TRAb, thyroid ultrasound and orbital computed tomography. This clonotype was counted a few times. What it recognizes is unknown. Points from the study as a whole: Detected in blood as well were most expanded thyroid clonotypes with frequency above 0.001. Classification of ophthalmopathy versus stable hyperthyroidism by a 13-signature model yielded roughly 86% sensitivity and approximately 79% specificity.

RNA transcripts provided the template for amplifying TCR beta CDR3 regions. Investigators did first-round RT-PCR with HTBI primers, then second-round multiplex PCR. One entry per CDR3 protein results from TCRdb running MiXCR on the multiplex PCR reads. The sample lists around 520,000 distinct CDR3 sequences; about 35% were seen once. The CDR3 has 16 amino acids. Germline values: CDR1 SEHNR, CDR2 FQNEAQ (reference sequence). The V and J ends lost 6 bases and 2 bases, in that order; junction bases with no gene match: 11. The chain couples TRBV7-9 to TRBJ2-7, with 9 bases lining up with TRBD1. This receptor was obtained from an adult man with Graves' hyperthyroidism. The sequenced material came from peripheral blood or thyroid tissue (not recorded which). In DNA form, the CDR3 reads TGTGCCAGCAGTACGAAAAGGACAGGGGCCCCCTACGAGCAGTACTTC. Residues: CASSTKRTGAPYEQYF.